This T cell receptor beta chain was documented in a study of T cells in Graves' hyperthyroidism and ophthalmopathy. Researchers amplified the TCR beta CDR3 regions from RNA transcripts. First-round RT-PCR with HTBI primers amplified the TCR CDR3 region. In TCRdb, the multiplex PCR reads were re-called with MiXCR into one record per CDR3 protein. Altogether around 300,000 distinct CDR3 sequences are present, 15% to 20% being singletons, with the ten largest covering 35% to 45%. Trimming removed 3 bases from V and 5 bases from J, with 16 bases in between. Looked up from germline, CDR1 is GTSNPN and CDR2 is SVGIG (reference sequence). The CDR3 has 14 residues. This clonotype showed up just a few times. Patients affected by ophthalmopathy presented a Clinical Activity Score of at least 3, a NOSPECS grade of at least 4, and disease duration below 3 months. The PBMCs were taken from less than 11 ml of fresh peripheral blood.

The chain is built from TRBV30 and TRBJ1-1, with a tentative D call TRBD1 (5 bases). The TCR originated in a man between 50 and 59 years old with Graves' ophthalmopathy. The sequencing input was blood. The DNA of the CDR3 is TGTGCCTGGAGAACGGACAATATGAGGACTGAAGCTTTCTTT. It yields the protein CAWRTDNMRTEAFF.